Listed below are T cell receptor beta chains from one sample, sequenced in a study of cytomegalovirus exposure and HLA in healthy donors. Generated by immunoSEQ multiplex PCR, the TCRdb table keeps only in-frame clones and is missing some. This sample carries about 170,000 clones, 79% of them seen once, and the ten largest clones take less than 2.5%. The sequencing sample was made of PBMCs. The receptors shown here come from a woman in her forties or fifties in good health and CMV-seronegative. Each CDR3 is given with its conserved first and last residue. The D gene is left open where the match is weak. The size of a clone is reported for some rows only, either as once, few or many, or as a class for expanded clones.

d_gene	j_gene	v_gene	abundance	CDR3aa	CDR3nt
TRBD1	TRBJ1-2	TRBV5-1	.	CASSPGTGTLEGYTF	TGCGCCAGCAGCCCCGGGACAGGGACCTTAGAAGGCTACACCTTC
.	TRBJ1-5	TRBV7-8	.	CASSLTGNSNQPQHF	TGTGCCAGCAGCTTAACAGGGAATAGCAATCAGCCCCAGCATTTT
.	TRBJ2-7	TRBV6-1	.	CASRLEGLSSYEQYF	TGTGCCAGCAGGTTGGAGGGTTTGAGCTCCTACGAGCAGTACTTC
.	TRBJ2-2	TRBV7-9	.	CASSLESDRELFF	TGTGCCAGCAGCTTAGAGTCGGACAGGGAGCTGTTTTTT
.	TRBJ1-1	TRBV6-1	.	CASSLTGFGEAFF	TGTGCCAGCAGTTTGACAGGATTCGGCGAAGCTTTCTTT
TRBD1	TRBJ2-7	TRBV13	.	CASSLPGQGLEEQYF	TGTGCCAGCAGCTTGCCCGGACAGGGGTTGGAGGAGCAGTACTTC
TRBD2	TRBJ2-5	TRBV11-2	few	CASSPVAGVGETQYF	TGTGCCAGCAGCCCAGTAGCGGGAGTAGGGGAGACCCAGTACTTC
.	TRBJ1-2	TRBV5-6	.	CASSWPGQSSGYTF	TGTGCCAGCAGCTGGCCGGGACAAAGTTCTGGCTACACCTTC
TRBD1	TRBJ2-7	TRBV6-1	.	CASSDRTGGSYEQYF	TGTGCCAGCAGTGATAGGACAGGGGGTTCCTACGAGCAGTACTTC
.	TRBJ2-3	TRBV6-1	.	CASKRTQSTDTQYF	TGTGCCAGCAAAAGGACTCAAAGCACAGATACGCAGTATTTT
.	TRBJ1-1	TRBV7-9	.	CASRSGMNTEAFF	TGTGCCAGCAGATCAGGTATGAACACTGAAGCTTTCTTT
.	TRBJ1-2	TRBV25-1	.	CASSEPLGQGSYGYTF	TGTGCCAGCAGTGAACCTCTGGGGCAGGGGTCCTATGGCTACACCTTC
TRBD2	TRBJ2-1	TRBV6-5	few	CASSYVSGSGNEQFF	TGTGCCAGCAGTTACGTGAGCGGGAGTGGTAATGAGCAGTTCTTC
.	TRBJ2-1	TRBV19	once	CASSVRLGRYEQFF	TGTGCCAGTAGTGTGCGGTTGGGGAGGTATGAGCAGTTCTTC
.	TRBJ2-5	TRBV7-9	.	CASSLGGTQYF	TGTGCCAGCAGCTTAGGCGGGACCCAGTACTTC
.	TRBJ1-2	TRBV6-5	.	CASRHQASSGYTF	TGTGCCAGCAGGCATCAGGCGAGTAGTGGCTACACCTTC
TRBD2	TRBJ2-3	TRBV7-2	.	CASSNRGSGTKDTQYF	TGTGCCAGCAGCAATAGGGGTAGCGGGACGAAAGATACGCAGTATTTT
.	TRBJ1-4	TRBV28	.	CASRGASTNEKLFF	TGTGCCAGCAGGGGGGCATCAACTAATGAAAAACTGTTTTTT
TRBD1	TRBJ2-3	TRBV4-3	few	CASSQEDRGPPSTDTQYF	TGCGCCAGCAGCCAAGAAGACAGGGGGCCTCCTAGCACAGATACGCAGTATTTT
.	TRBJ2-7	TRBV30	few	CAWRLRAGTYEQYF	TGTGCCTGGAGACTCAGGGCGGGGACCTACGAGCAGTACTTC
.	TRBJ1-1	TRBV4-1	.	CASSQGAAVGTEAFF	TGCGCCAGCAGCCAGGGGGCAGCCGTGGGGACTGAAGCTTTCTTT
.	TRBJ1-5	TRBV27	.	CASSFWGASNQPQHF	TGTGCCAGCAGTTTTTGGGGAGCTAGCAATCAGCCCCAGCATTTT
TRBD2	TRBJ2-3	TRBV27	.	CASSLFGGGTDTQYF	TGTGCCAGCAGTTTATTCGGGGGGGGCACAGATACGCAGTATTTT
TRBD2	TRBJ2-1	TRBV18	few	CASSPVPSGNGGYEQFF	TGTGCCAGCTCACCAGTTCCTAGCGGGAACGGTGGCTATGAGCAGTTCTTC
.	TRBJ1-5	TRBV2	.	CASRQTDEQPQHF	TGTGCCAGCAGACAGACAGACGAACAGCCCCAGCATTTT
TRBD2	TRBJ2-2	TRBV7-9	.	CASSLTWEGTGELFF	TGTGCCAGCAGCTTAACGTGGGAGGGAACCGGGGAGCTGTTTTTT
.	TRBJ1-5	TRBV6-1	.	CASSDISNQPQHF	TGTGCCAGCAGTGATATTAGCAATCAGCCCCAGCATTTT
.	TRBJ2-5	TRBV9	.	CASSAFPTPSETQYF	TGTGCCAGCAGCGCGTTTCCCACCCCTAGCGAGACCCAGTACTTC
.	TRBJ2-7	TRBV11-2	.	CASSSTHSTGTYHSYEQYF	TGTGCCAGCAGCTCAACTCACAGTACAGGGACCTACCATTCCTACGAGCAGTACTTC
.	TRBJ1-2	TRBV19	.	CASSIVRETGYTF	TGTGCCAGTAGTATAGTGAGGGAAACTGGCTACACCTTC
TRBD1	TRBJ1-5	TRBV7-9	.	CASSLAQGRSNQPQHF	TGTGCCAGCAGCTTGGCACAGGGGAGAAGCAATCAGCCCCAGCATTTT
.	TRBJ2-7	TRBV6-5	.	CASIGQYEQYF	TGTGCCAGCATTGGCCAGTACGAGCAGTACTTC
TRBD1	TRBJ1-2	TRBV27	.	CASSNRGSGYTF	TGTGCCAGCAGTAACAGGGGGAGCGGCTACACCTTC
TRBD2	TRBJ2-2	TRBV7-3	.	CASSFRLAGNTGELFF	TGTGCCAGCAGCTTCAGACTAGCGGGAAACACCGGGGAGCTGTTTTTT
TRBD1	TRBJ1-6	TRBV29-1	.	CSVKWTGANSPLHF	TGCAGCGTTAAGTGGACAGGAGCGAATTCACCCCTCCACTTT
.	TRBJ2-2	TRBV28	.	CASTLRAPRGSGELFF	TGTGCCAGCACATTGAGGGCCCCCCGAGGGTCCGGGGAGCTGTTTTTT
.	TRBJ2-7	TRBV6-6	few	CASSPKFHEQYF	TGTGCCAGCAGCCCTAAGTTCCACGAGCAGTACTTC
TRBD1	TRBJ1-5	TRBV4-3	.	CASSQEGLETGALNQPQHF	TGCGCCAGCAGCCAAGAAGGGTTGGAGACAGGGGCCCTCAATCAGCCCCAGCATTTT
.	TRBJ2-7	TRBV7-9	.	CASSPQGLSYEQYF	TGTGCCAGCAGCCCACAAGGACTCTCCTACGAGCAGTACTTC
.	TRBJ1-2	TRBV28	few	CASSFSTKDTTSGYTF	TGTGCCAGCAGTTTTAGCACAAAGGACACGACCTCCGGCTACACCTTC
.	TRBJ2-3	TRBV6-4	.	CASSDTAGSTDTQYF	TGTGCCAGCAGTGACACAGCGGGTTCGACAGATACGCAGTATTTT
.	TRBJ1-5	TRBV19	.	CASSLISGGNQPQHF	TGTGCCAGTAGTCTTATCTCGGGGGGAAATCAGCCCCAGCATTTT
.	TRBJ1-4	TRBV11-2	.	CASSGPNEKLFF	TGTGCCAGCAGCGGCCCCAATGAAAAACTGTTTTTT
TRBD1	TRBJ2-2	TRBV6-6	few	CASVPGTAINTGELFF	TGTGCCAGCGTACCCGGGACAGCGATTAACACCGGGGAGCTGTTTTTT
TRBD1	TRBJ1-2	TRBV6-1	.	CASSEGGTGAGYTF	TGTGCCAGCAGTGAAGGTGGGACAGGCGCTGGCTACACCTTC
TRBD1	TRBJ1-6	TRBV7-6	.	CASSWTGEQSPLHF	TGTGCCAGCAGCTGGACAGGGGAACAGTCACCCCTCCACTTT
.	TRBJ1-1	TRBV27	.	CASSSQGTTPMNTEAFF	TGTGCCAGCAGCTCCCAGGGGACAACCCCGATGAACACTGAAGCTTTCTTT
.	TRBJ1-2	TRBV7-2	.	CASSAYGGGQGYTF	TGTGCCAGCAGCGCGTATGGGGGGGGTCAAGGCTACACCTTC
.	TRBJ1-1	TRBV9	.	CASSGQGTTEAFF	TGTGCCAGCAGCGGGCAGGGGACCACTGAAGCTTTCTTT
TRBD2	TRBJ2-7	TRBV19	.	CASSTGTSEYEQYF	TGTGCCAGTAGTACCGGGACTAGTGAGTACGAGCAGTACTTC
TRBD2	TRBJ2-7	TRBV9	.	CASSVGGGGTYEQYF	TGTGCCAGCAGCGTAGGGGGGGGTGGGACCTACGAGCAGTACTTC
TRBD2	TRBJ2-7	TRBV7-2	.	CASTPSSGGSYEQCF	TGTGCCAGCACCCCGTCTAGCGGGGGCTCCTACGAGCAGTGCTTC
TRBD1	TRBJ2-2	TRBV5-1	.	CASSPRGTETTGELFF	TGCGCCAGCAGCCCACGAGGGACAGAAACCACCGGGGAGCTGTTTTTT